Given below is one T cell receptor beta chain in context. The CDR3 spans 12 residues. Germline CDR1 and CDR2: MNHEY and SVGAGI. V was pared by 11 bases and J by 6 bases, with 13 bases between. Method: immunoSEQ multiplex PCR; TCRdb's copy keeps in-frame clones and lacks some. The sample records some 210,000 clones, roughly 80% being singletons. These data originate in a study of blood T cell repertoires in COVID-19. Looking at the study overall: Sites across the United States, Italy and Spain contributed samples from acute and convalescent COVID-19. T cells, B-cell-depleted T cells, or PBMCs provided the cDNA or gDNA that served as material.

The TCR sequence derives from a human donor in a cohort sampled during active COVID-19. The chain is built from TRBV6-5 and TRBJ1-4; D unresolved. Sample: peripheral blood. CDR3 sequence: CAFGVQDEKLFF. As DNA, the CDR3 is TGTGCCTTCGGGGTTCAAGATGAAAAACTGTTTTTT.